These 8 T cell receptor beta chains share one sample of origin, sequenced in a study of blood T cells in healthy people across ages. Next came a second PCR, run for about 7 to 12 cycles, which used a sample-barcoded 5' primer along with a J-beta primer mix. TCRdb reprocessed the 5' RACE reads with MiXCR, giving one entry per CDR3 protein. The sample has more than 500,000 distinct CDR3 sequences, 27% seen once. The sequenced material came from blood. All receptors come from a woman in her 70s in good health.

V gene TRBV7-2 combines with J gene TRBJ2-1; D gene ambiguous. TRBJ2-5 matches the DNA end more closely, so the J call is doubtful. The length of the CDR3 is 14 residues. Per germline, CDR1 SGHTA and CDR2 FQGNSA. DNA of the CDR3: TGTGCCAGCAGCTTACTAGGCTTAGGGGAGACCCAGTACTTC. Encoded protein: CASSLLGLGETQYF.

This sequence joins TRBV7-2 and TRBJ2-5; D is unclear. The J call may not be correct, given that the DNA end is closer to TRBJ2-1. Germline V gene data show CDR1 as SGHTA and CDR2 as FQGNSA. The CDR3 is made up of 12 amino acids. CDR3 amino acids: CASSLVRFDQFF. CDR3 coding DNA: TGTGCCAGCAGCTTAGTGAGGTTCGATCAGTTCTTC.

The CDR3 sequence is CAISDRTSGVDTQYF. For the CDR3, the DNA is TGTGCCATCAGTGACCGGACTAGCGGGGTAGATACGCAGTATTTT. This chain uses TRBV10-3 with TRBJ2-3, with 12 bases aligning to TRBD2. V shed 3 bases and J 5 bases; nucleotides not matched to a gene: 3. Germline CDR1 and CDR2: ENHRY and SYGVKD. This CDR3 region has 15 residues.

The chain couples TRBV4-2 to TRBJ1-1; 12 bases match TRBD1. The junction had 6 bases not matched to a gene; V was cut back by 4 bases and J by 0 bases. There are 17 residues in the CDR3. From germline, CDR1 is LGHNA and CDR2 YNFKEQ. The CDR3 spells CASSPRDRGPMNTEAFF. CDR3 nucleotide sequence: TGTGCCAGCAGCCCCAGGGACAGGGGGCCGATGAACACTGAAGCTTTCTTT.

The chain uses TRBV7-8 and TRBJ2-7; a possible D gene is TRBD1 (8 bases). Germline assignment: CDR1 SGHVS and CDR2 FQNEAQ. CDR3 length: 14 amino acids. Trimming took 0 bases from V and 7 from J, leaving 13 bases between them. The CDR3 spells CASSLAYRGGEQYF. CDR3 nucleotide sequence: TGTGCCAGCAGCTTAGCCTACAGGGGGGGAGAGCAGTACTTC.

This clonotype was recorded a few times. This rearrangement joins TRBV20-1 to TRBJ2-5; 7 bases line up with TRBD2. The trim removed 1 base at V and 2 bases at J, leaving 4 bases unmatched. CDR1 and CDR2 (germline): DFQATT, SNEGSKA (reference sequence). The length of the CDR3 is 14 residues. This chain's CDR3 is CSARGGSEQETQYF. The DNA for the CDR3 is TGCAGTGCTAGAGGCGGGAGTGAACAAGAGACCCAGTACTTC.

As to this clonotype: A much more abundant neighbour one base away suggests this may be a read error. The J gene is TRBJ2-5, the V gene TRBV9; unclear D gene. V was cut by 4 bases and J by 4 bases, with 23 bases left in between. Germline V lookup: CDR1 SGDLS, CDR2 YYNGEE. The CDR3 length is 17 residues. The CDR3 DNA reads TGTGCCAGCAGCTCCCCGGCCGGGTACAAGGGCCTAGAGACCCAGTACTTC. Its protein is CASSSPAGYKGLETQYF.

This clonotype was counted only a few times. The CDR3, as DNA: TGTGCCAGCAGCGCAGACACGAACACTGAAGCTTTCTTT. Protein sequence: CASSADTNTEAFF. V and J are TRBV6-1 and TRBJ1-1; D call uncertain. This CDR3 comprises 13 residues. V lost 6 bases, J lost 1 base, and 9 bases lay in between. CDR1 MNHNS and CDR2 SASEGT come from the germline V gene.